A selection of T cell receptor beta chains follows, all from one sample in a study of CD8+CD57+ T cells in acquired aplastic anemia. TCRdb reprocessed the reads with MiXCR, giving one entry per CDR3 protein. Of approximately 200,000 distinct CDR3 sequences in the sample, around three fifths were seen once. The sequenced sample was sorted CD4+, CD8+, or CD8+CD57+ T cells (not recorded which) from PBMCs. The receptors here all came from a human donor with severe aplastic anemia or a healthy control (not recorded which). CDR3s include the opening cysteine and the closing phenylalanine or tryptophan. Each record gives: J gene, D gene, clone size, V gene, CDR3 DNA, CDR3 protein. D genes are given only for firm matches. The size of a clone is reported for some rows only, either as once, few or many, or as a class for expanded clones.

TRBJ2-1	NA	NA	TRBV7-9	TGTGCCAGCAGCCAATATACCCGGGACCCTCAAACGTTCTTC	CASSQYTRDPQTFF
TRBJ2-5	NA	few	TRBV7-8	TGTGCCAGCAGCCAAAGGGAGACCCAGTACTTC	CASSQRETQYF
TRBJ2-3	TRBD1	many	TRBV7-9	TGTGCCAGCAGCCACCGACAGGGGACAGATACGCAGTATTTT	CASSHRQGTDTQYF
TRBJ2-7	TRBD1	NA	TRBV20-1	TGCAGTGCTCCGGGACAGTCGTACTCCTACGAGCAGTACTTC	CSAPGQSYSYEQYF
TRBJ1-5	NA	NA	TRBV2	TGTGCCAGCAGGGCAGGGGATGGCAATCAGCCCCAGCATTTT	CASRAGDGNQPQHF
TRBJ2-1	TRBD2	NA	TRBV7-6	TGTGCCAGCAGCGTCTCCGGGACTAGCTACTACAATGAGCAGTTCTTC	CASSVSGTSYYNEQFF
TRBJ2-7	TRBD1	NA	TRBV19	TGTGCCAGTAGTCGGGACAGGGGGGTTACTTACTACGAGCAGTACTTC	CASSRDRGVTYYEQYF
TRBJ1-6	NA	NA	TRBV7-9	TGCGCCAGCAGCCAAGGATTGGGCGAGACCGCTTCACCCCTCCACTTT	CASSQGLGETASPLHF
TRBJ1-2	NA	many	TRBV20-1	TGCAGTGCTAGCGACATAAATGGCTACACCTTC	CSASDINGYTF
TRBJ2-1	NA	many	TRBV7-3	TGTGCCAGCACTAAAGGACTATACAATGAGCAGTTCTTC	CASTKGLYNEQFF
TRBJ2-7	NA	NA	TRBV5-1	TGCGCCAGCAGCTACACCGACCTAACCGGACGGAGGGCCTACGAGCAGTACTTC	CASSYTDLTGRRAYEQYF
TRBJ1-1	NA	NA	TRBV29-1	TGCAGCGTTGAAAGGGCCTTAAACACTGAAGCTTTCTTT	CSVERALNTEAFF
TRBJ2-1	NA	NA	TRBV29-1	TGCAGCGTAGAACAGGGAAATGAGCAGTTCTTC	CSVEQGNEQFF
TRBJ1-1	NA	few	TRBV7-9	TGTGCCAGCAGCTCCCAGACAGGGAACACTGAAGCTTTCTTT	CASSSQTGNTEAFF
TRBJ2-7	TRBD1	NA	TRBV20-1	TGCAGTGCTTCTCGTCGCGGGACAGGGCCCTACGAGCAGTACTTC	CSASRRGTGPYEQYF
TRBJ2-2	NA	NA	TRBV12-3/TRBV12-4	TGTGCCAGCGGTAACACCGGGGAGCTGTTTTTT	CASGNTGELFF
TRBJ1-1	TRBD1	NA	TRBV29-1	TGCAGCTCTTGCGGGCAGGGGGGAAAGGAACGTGAAGCTTTCTTT	CSSCGQGGKEREAFF
TRBJ2-2	NA	NA	TRBV29-1	TGCAGCGTTAAGGGGTTGGCGAACACCGGGGAGCTGTTTTTT	CSVKGLANTGELFF
TRBJ2-3	NA	NA	TRBV29-1	TGCAGCCATTGGGAGCTCATTAGCACAGATACGCAGTATTTT	CSHWELISTDTQYF
TRBJ2-7	NA	NA	TRBV30	TGTGCCTGGAGTCATTCAGCGGGCAGCGAGCAGTACTTC	CAWSHSAGSEQYF
TRBJ2-7	NA	NA	TRBV19	TGTGCCAGTAGTACGGCAGGGGGGCTCTACGAGCAGTACTTC	CASSTAGGLYEQYF
TRBJ2-1	TRBD2	many	TRBV7-3	TGTGCCAGCAGCTTAAATGGCGGACTAGCGGGGATACCATGGTCTGAGCAGTTCTTC	CASSLNGGLAGIPWSEQFF
TRBJ2-7	TRBD2	NA	TRBV7-9	TGTGCCAGCAGCCCTATCGGAGCGGGAGGCTTCTACGAGCAGTACTTC	CASSPIGAGGFYEQYF
TRBJ1-1	NA	once	TRBV7-9	TGTGCCAGCAGCTTCCCAAGGACAGACACTGAAGCTTTCTTT	CASSFPRTDTEAFF
TRBJ2-3	TRBD1	NA	TRBV2	TGTGCCAGCAGCGCTGAGGGTCCGGGACAGGGTGGTTATACGCAGTATTTT	CASSAEGPGQGGYTQYF
TRBJ1-5	NA	NA	TRBV19	TGTGCCAGTAGTAATGGGGGAATGGCCTACGAGCATTTT	CASSNGGMAYEHF
TRBJ1-1	NA	NA	TRBV15	TGTGCCACCAGCAGAGATGGCGGGTCTGAAGCTTTCTTT	CATSRDGGSEAFF
TRBJ1-2	TRBD1	NA	TRBV4-3	TGCGCCAGCAGCCAAGAGGACAGGGGTGATGGCTACACCTTC	CASSQEDRGDGYTF
TRBJ1-2	NA	NA	TRBV5-1	TGCGCCAGCAGCTTCGTTAGCGGGGGGGACTACACCTTC	CASSFVSGGDYTF
TRBJ2-2	TRBD2	NA	TRBV9	TGTGCCAGCAGCGCCGAGGGGACTAGCGGGGAGCTGTTTTTT	CASSAEGTSGELFF
TRBJ1-2	NA	NA	TRBV7-2	TGTGCCAGCAGCTTAGCCCGGGACACGGTTTATGGCTACACCTTC	CASSLARDTVYGYTF
TRBJ1-3	NA	many	TRBV19	TGTGCCAGTACCCCGGTGGGGTCTTGGGCTGGAAACACCATATATTTT	CASTPVGSWAGNTIYF
TRBJ1-1	NA	NA	TRBV19	TGTGCCAGTAGTATAGGCCAGGGGAACACTGAAGCTTTCTTT	CASSIGQGNTEAFF
TRBJ2-5	NA	few	TRBV12-3/TRBV12-4	TGTGCCAGCAGTTATCGGGAGACCCAGTACTTC	CASSYRETQYF
TRBJ2-1	TRBD2	NA	TRBV7-9	TGTGCCAGCAGCTTAGCTAGGGCGACTAGCGGGGGGGCCGGTGAGCAGTTCTTC	CASSLARATSGGAGEQFF
TRBJ2-2	NA	few	TRBV10-1	TGCGCCAGCAGTGAGTTCAGGGTCACCGGGGAGCTGTTTTTT	CASSEFRVTGELFF
TRBJ2-1	NA	NA	TRBV4-1	TGCGCCAGCAGCCAAGAGTCGCGAGGACCTGAGCAGTTCTTC	CASSQESRGPEQFF
TRBJ2-5	TRBD1	NA	TRBV7-9	TGTGCCAGCAGCCTTCGAGCGAGGGACAGGGGAGAGACCCAGTACTTC	CASSLRARDRGETQYF
TRBJ2-1	NA	many	TRBV6-1	TGTGCCAGCAGCGACCGGGACACTAACAATGAGCAGTTCTTC	CASSDRDTNNEQFF
TRBJ1-5	NA	NA	TRBV20-1	TGCAGTGCACCTGTCGGGAACAATCAGCCCCAGCATTTT	CSAPVGNNQPQHF
TRBJ2-2	NA	many	TRBV29-1	TGCAGCGTTGAAGCGGGGATCGGGGAGCTGTTTTTT	CSVEAGIGELFF
TRBJ1-2	NA	NA	TRBV2	TGTGCCAGCAGTGAATATGTTAGTGGCTACACCTTC	CASSEYVSGYTF
TRBJ2-1	TRBD2	NA	TRBV5-1	TGTGCCAGCAGGGCTAGCGGGGGGGCCTACAATGAGCAGTTCTTC	CASRASGGAYNEQFF
TRBJ2-6	TRBD2	many	TRBV7-6	TGTGCCAGCAGACCTAGCGGGCCCCCTGGGGCCAACGTCCTGACTTTC	CASRPSGPPGANVLTF
TRBJ2-1	NA	NA	TRBV7-9	TGTGCCAGCAGCTTCGTGGGTTTGGATGAGCAGTTCTTC	CASSFVGLDEQFF
TRBJ1-5	NA	many	TRBV5-8	TGTGCCAGCAGCCCCGGGTGGGGGGGTGAAGAGACCCAGCATTTT	CASSPGWGGEETQHF
TRBJ2-7	TRBD1	NA	TRBV2	TGTGCCAGCACCGCCGACAGGGGGCCCGACGAGCAGTACTTC	CASTADRGPDEQYF
TRBJ2-7	TRBD1	few	TRBV20-1	TGCAGTGCTAAGGACAGGGGTGACTACGAGCAGTACTTC	CSAKDRGDYEQYF
TRBJ2-7	NA	NA	TRBV5-5	TGTGCCAGCAGCCTGGGCTCCTACGAGCGGTACTTC	CASSLGSYERYF
TRBJ2-2	TRBD2	many	TRBV7-3	TGTGCCAGCAGCTTAAACGGGGGGGTTAACACCGGGGAGCTGTTTTTT	CASSLNGGVNTGELFF
TRBJ1-1	NA	NA	TRBV3-1	TGTGCCAGCAGCCAAGTCGACACCGGCAACACTGAAGCTTTCTTT	CASSQVDTGNTEAFF
TRBJ1-1	NA	NA	TRBV10-3	TGTGCCATCAGTGTGGGGAACACTGAAGCTTCCTTT	CAISVGNTEASF
TRBJ2-7	TRBD2	NA	TRBV9	TGTGCCAGCAGCAAGGGACTAGCGGGGTCCTACGAGCAGTACTTC	CASSKGLAGSYEQYF
TRBJ2-3	NA	NA	TRBV10-2	TGCGCCAGCAGTGGGGTCGATCATACGCAGTATTTT	CASSGVDHTQYF
TRBJ2-6	NA	NA	TRBV7-3	TGTGCCAGCAGCTTAATGTCGGGGGCTGGGGCCAACGTCCTGACTTTC	CASSLMSGAGANVLTF
TRBJ1-1	TRBD1	NA	TRBV20-1	TGCAGTGCCGGTAACAGGGGCACTGAAGCTTTCTTT	CSAGNRGTEAFF
TRBJ1-5	NA	NA	TRBV2	TGTGCCAGCAGTGTTCAACAGGGCGGCAATCAGCCCCAGCATTTT	CASSVQQGGNQPQHF
TRBJ2-7	NA	few	TRBV24-1	TGTGCCACCAGTGACCGGGGCATCTACGAGCAGTACTTC	CATSDRGIYEQYF
TRBJ2-7	NA	NA	TRBV7-2	TGTGCCAGCAGTCCCCTAATCCAGCTCTACGAGCAGTACTTC	CASSPLIQLYEQYF
TRBJ2-7	NA	NA	TRBV15	TGTGCCATCAGCAGAGATTCCCCTTACGAGCAGTACTTC	CAISRDSPYEQYF